The clone carrying this TCR beta chain was counted only a few times. The antigen remains undetermined. One entry per CDR3 protein, called by TCRdb with MiXCR from the RT-PCR reads. The sample consists of 300,000 to 350,000 distinct CDR3 sequences, about a fifth of them appearing once. Per the germline V gene, CDR1 is SGHTA and CDR2 is FQGTGA. V lost 1 base and J 10 bases, leaving 11 bases between the germline ends. CDR3 length equals 13 residues. The data stem from a study of response to subunit inactivated influenza vaccine. General study results and limits: The authors suggested that every seasonal influenza vaccination recruits few new T cells.

The source was PBMCs from blood, collected about 20 months after vaccination. The TCR sequence derives from a man aged 50 to 69 who received an inactivated influenza vaccine. This chain joins TRBV7-3 and TRBJ2-1, with TRBD1 as a possible D gene (6 bases). The chain's CDR3 is CASSLMGAGEQFF. CDR3 DNA sequence: TGTGCCAGCAGCTTAATGGGGGCAGGAGAGCAGTTCTTC.